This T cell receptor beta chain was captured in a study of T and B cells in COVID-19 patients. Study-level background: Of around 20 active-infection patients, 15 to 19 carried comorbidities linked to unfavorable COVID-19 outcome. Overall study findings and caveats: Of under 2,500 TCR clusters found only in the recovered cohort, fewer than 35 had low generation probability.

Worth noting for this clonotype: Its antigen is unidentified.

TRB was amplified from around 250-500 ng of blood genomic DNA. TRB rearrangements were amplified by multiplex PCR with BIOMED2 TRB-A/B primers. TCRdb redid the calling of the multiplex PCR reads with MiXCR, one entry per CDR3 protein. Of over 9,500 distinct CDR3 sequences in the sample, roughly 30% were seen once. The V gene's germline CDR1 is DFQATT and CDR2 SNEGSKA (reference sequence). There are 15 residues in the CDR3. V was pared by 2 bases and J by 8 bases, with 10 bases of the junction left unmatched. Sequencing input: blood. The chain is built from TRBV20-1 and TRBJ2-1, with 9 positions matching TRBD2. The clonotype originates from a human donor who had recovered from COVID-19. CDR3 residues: CSARLAGVGRYEQFF. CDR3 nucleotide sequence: TGCAGTGCTAGATTAGCGGGAGTGGGTAGGTATGAGCAGTTCTTC.